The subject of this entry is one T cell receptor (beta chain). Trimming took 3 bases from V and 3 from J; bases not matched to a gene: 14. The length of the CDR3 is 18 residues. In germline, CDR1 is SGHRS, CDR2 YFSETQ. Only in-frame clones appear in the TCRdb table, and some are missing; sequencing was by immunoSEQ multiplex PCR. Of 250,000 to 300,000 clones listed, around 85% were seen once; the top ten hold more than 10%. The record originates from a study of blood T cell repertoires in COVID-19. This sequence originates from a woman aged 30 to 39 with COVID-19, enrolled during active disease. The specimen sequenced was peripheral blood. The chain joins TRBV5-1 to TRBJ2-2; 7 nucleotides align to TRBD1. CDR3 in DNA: TGCGCCAGCAGCTCAAAACAGAGCGACAGGGCCGACACCGGGGAGCTGTTTTTT. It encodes CASSSKQSDRADTGELFF. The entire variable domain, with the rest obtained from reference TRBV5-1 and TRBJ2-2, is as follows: KAGVTQTPRYLIKTRGQQVTLSCSPISGHRSVSWYQQTPGQGLQFLFEYFSETQRNKGNFPGRFSGRQFSNSRSEMNVSTLELGDSALYLCASSSKQSDRADTGELFFGEGSRLTVL.